One and the same sample provided the 15 T cell receptor beta chains below, sequenced in a study of blood T cell repertoires in COVID-19. Profiled with immunoSEQ multiplex PCR; TCRdb holds only in-frame clones, not every one. The table shows over 120,000 clones, with 70% to 80% occurring only once. The sample was peripheral blood. Every receptor here comes from a woman aged 50 to 60 with active or convalescent COVID-19.

The chain's CDR3 is CAWSGGTKNYNEQFF. CDR3 DNA sequence: TGTGCCTGGAGTGGCGGGACGAAGAACTACAATGAGCAGTTCTTC. J is TRBJ2-1 and V is TRBV30, with D possibly matching TRBD2 (6 bases). This CDR3 is built from 15 residues. V was pared by 1 base and J by 3 bases, with 13 bases between. From germline, CDR1 is GTSNPN and CDR2 SVGIG (reference sequence).

This clone showed up just once. This chain uses TRBV19 with TRBJ1-2; 10 positions match TRBD1. This CDR3 has 13 residues. The trim removed 6 bases at V and 8 bases at J, leaving 6 bases unmatched. Germline-derived CDR1 and CDR2 are LNHDA and SQIVND (reference sequence). In nucleotides, the CDR3 is TGTGCCAGTAGCACCGGGACAGGGGAAGGCTACACCTTC. Translating it yields CASSTGTGEGYTF.

This CDR3 is CASSPGGTQPQHF. For the CDR3, the DNA is TGTGCCAGCAGCCCAGGAGGGACTCAGCCCCAGCATTTT. The gene calls are TRBV5-4 and TRBJ1-5; possibly TRBD1 for D (5 bases). Germline V CDR1 and CDR2: SGHNT, YYREEE (reference sequence). This CDR3 contains 13 residues. Deletions cut 4 bases from V and 6 bases from J, with 11 bases between.

V is TRBV19 and J is TRBJ1-2, with 9 bases fitting TRBD1. The CDR3 consists of 14 residues. Looked up from germline, CDR1 is LNHDA and CDR2 is SQIVND (reference sequence). V trimming: 6 bases; J trimming: 5 bases; junction bases outside the gene matches: 7. CDR3 residues: CASSVRDRAYGYTF. The CDR3 coding sequence is TGTGCCAGTAGCGTACGGGACAGGGCGTATGGCTACACCTTC.

V and J are TRBV4-1 and TRBJ2-7; 12 nucleotides match TRBD2. Losses at the gene ends were 3 bases for V and 3 bases for J; bases not matched to a gene: 3. This CDR3 is 15 amino acids long. In germline, CDR1 is MGHRA, CDR2 YSYEKL. This CDR3 reads CASSQTTSGGYEQYF. The DNA of the CDR3 is TGCGCCAGCAGCCAGACGACTAGCGGGGGCTACGAGCAGTACTTC.

CDR3 residues: CASRLDRGDQPQHF. The DNA for the CDR3 is TGTGCCAGCAGGCTGGACAGGGGGGATCAGCCCCAGCATTTT. The V gene is TRBV6-5, the J gene TRBJ1-5, with 10 bases identical to TRBD1. This CDR3 comprises 14 residues. Germline-derived CDR1 and CDR2 are MNHEY and SVGAGI. V dropped 6 bases and J dropped 5; count of bases not matched to a gene: 4.

The chain links TRBV30 to TRBJ1-1, with TRBD1 matching over 8 bases. The V and J ends lost 1 base and 2 bases, in that order; junction bases with no gene match: 9. Germline V gene data show CDR1 as GTSNPN and CDR2 as SVGIG (reference sequence). The CDR3 length is 16 residues. CDR3 residues: CAWSEDRVVPNTEAFF. DNA for the CDR3: TGTGCCTGGAGTGAGGACAGGGTCGTGCCTAACACTGAAGCTTTCTTT.

This clone appeared a single time. The chain couples TRBV5-1 to TRBJ2-1, with 7 nucleotides matching TRBD1. J was trimmed by 5 bases and V by 4 bases; bases with no gene match: 6. CDR1 is SGHRS and CDR2 is YFSETQ in the germline V gene. CDR3 size: 14 residues. The CDR3 spells CASSRQGVNNEQFF. The CDR3 DNA follows: TGCGCCAGCAGCAGGCAGGGGGTGAACAATGAGCAGTTCTTC. The full variable domain, rest sourced from reference TRBV5-1 and TRBJ2-1, is KAGVTQTPRYLIKTRGQQVTLSCSPISGHRSVSWYQQTPGQGLQFLFEYFSETQRNKGNFPGRFSGRQFSNSRSEMNVSTLELGDSALYLCASSRQGVNNEQFFGPGTRLTVL.

The rearrangement links TRBV6-5 to TRBJ1-1; TRBD1 matches at 7 bases. CDR3 length: 14 amino acids. V lost 2 bases, J lost 6 bases, and 6 bases stayed unmatched. CDR1 MNHEY and CDR2 SVGAGI come from the germline V gene. The CDR3 DNA sequence: TGTGCCAGCAGTTACCGTAGGGGGCGGGCTGAAGCTTTCTTT. Its translation: CASSYRRGRAEAFF.

The chain couples TRBV14 to TRBJ1-1; no firm D call. This CDR3 is built from 13 residues. V was trimmed by 5 bases and J by 3 bases, leaving 10 bases between them. In germline, CDR1 is SGHDN, CDR2 FVKESK. The CDR3 loop is CASSWNRDTEAFF. The CDR3 DNA follows: TGTGCCAGCAGCTGGAACAGAGACACTGAAGCTTTCTTT. Full variable domain (missing parts from reference TRBV14 and TRBJ1-1): EAGVTQFPSHSVIEKGQTVTLRCDPISGHDNLYWYRRVMGKEIKFLLHFVKESKQDESGMPNNRFLAERTGGTYSTLKVQPAELEDSGVYFCASSWNRDTEAFFGQGTRLTVV.

By share, this clone ranks as medium-sized (0.01 to 0.1%). V gene TRBV6-6 combines with J gene TRBJ2-3, with D tentatively TRBD2 (6 bases). Germline CDR1 reads MNHNY; CDR2 reads SVGAGI (reference sequence). V was shortened by 5 bases and J by 5 bases, with 23 bases between the two germline ends. The CDR3 is 17 amino acids. As DNA, the CDR3 is TGTGCCAGCAGTCCGATTGCCGGGAGTGGGACGGGAGATACGCAGTATTTT. Its translation: CASSPIAGSGTGDTQYF.

The rearrangement uses TRBV30 and TRBJ2-3; D is possibly TRBD2 (7 bases). CDR1 is GTSNPN and CDR2 is SVGIG in the germline V gene (reference sequence). Trimming took off 0 bases at V and 0 bases at J, with 16 bases between the two ends. CDR3 length: 17 residues. Written as DNA, the CDR3 is TGTGCCTGGAGTGTGCTAGGGGGGGACTTTAGCACAGATACGCAGTATTTT. This translates into CAWSVLGGDFSTDTQYF.

The chain links TRBV7-3 to TRBJ2-1; a weak D match, TRBD1 (5 bases). Germline V gene lookup returns CDR1 SGHTA and CDR2 FQGTGA. The CDR3 is 15 residues long. V shed 7 bases and J shed 0 bases, with 13 bases lying between them. CDR3 sequence (DNA): TGTGCCAGCAAATTAGGGGTGGGCTCCTACAATGAGCAGTTCTTC. It codes for CASKLGVGSYNEQFF.

V and J are TRBV7-6 and TRBJ1-5; D ambiguous. Between the trimmed V and J ends, which lost 5 bases and 0 bases, there was a span of 20 bases. The CDR3 consists of 18 residues. Per germline, CDR1 SGHVS and CDR2 FNYEAQ. CDR3 in DNA: TGTGCCAGCAGCAACCCCCTGCGAGAGGCTGATAGCAATCAGCCCCAGCATTTT. Its translation: CASSNPLREADSNQPQHF.

This rearrangement joins TRBV6-5 to TRBJ1-1; no definite D call. Per germline, CDR1 MNHEY and CDR2 SVGAGI. The CDR3 is made up of 14 amino acids. With 9 bases removed from V and 2 bases from J, the gap between germline ends came to 16 bases. The CDR3 region is CASRYWEENTEAFF. The CDR3 DNA reads as TGTGCCAGTCGGTACTGGGAGGAAAACACTGAAGCTTTCTTT.